The present T cell receptor beta chain was sequenced within a study of PD-L1 blockade in urothelial cancer. The overall study: Blood underwent analysis 3 weeks (second dose) and 6 weeks after treatment began.

As for time point: peripheral blood 6 weeks after treatment start. All patients carried locally advanced or metastatic urothelial carcinoma. V was pared by 4 bases and J by 5 bases, with 12 bases between. CDR1 and CDR2 from the germline V gene are SGDLS and YYNGEE. This CDR3 is 14 amino acids long. This table comes from immunoSEQ multiplex PCR, and its TCRdb copy is limited to in-frame clones, with some not included. The sample carries 40,000 to 55,000 clones, under 95% recorded once. This receptor was identified in a man aged 65-85 years with urothelial cancer. V gene TRBV9 combines with J gene TRBJ1-4, with D perhaps TRBD1 (6 bases). This material consisted of PBMCs, taken around atezolizumab (anti-PD-L1) treatment. CDR3: CASSPRDNNEKLFF. The DNA of the CDR3 is TGTGCCAGCAGCCCCCGGGACAACAATGAAAAACTGTTTTTT.